This record covers a single TCR beta chain. Clones were sequenced by immunoSEQ multiplex PCR, and TCRdb holds only the in-frame ones, with some missing. The sample yields about 190,000 clones, about 85% seen once. The sample is drawn from a study of blood T cell repertoires in COVID-19. The wider study: Resolution of symptoms, clearance, or two negative PCRs was present in recovered Cohort 3 donors. The United States, Italy and Spain supplied acute and convalescent COVID-19 samples.

The cohort comprised adults aged about 18 to 100 years residing in about two dozen US areas. Germline CDR1 and CDR2: SGHVT and SQSDAQ. V trimming: 7 bases; J trimming: 2 bases; junction bases outside the gene matches: 22. This CDR3 region has 20 residues. The source material was PBMCs or T cells enriched from blood (not recorded which). The rearrangement links TRBV7-4 to TRBJ1-5; 8 bases line up with TRBD1. The sequence came from a woman aged 40 to 49 in a cohort exposed to, infected with or recovered from COVID-19 (not recorded which). In nucleotides, the CDR3 is TGTGCCAGCAAAACCGCATGGCGGTTTGACAGGGGATGGGGCAATCAGCCCCAGCATTTT. Amino acids: CASKTAWRFDRGWGNQPQHF.